Listed below are T cell receptor beta chains from one sample, sequenced in a study of a mutant IDH1 vaccine in newly diagnosed glioma. Repertoires were generated with immunoSEQ multiplex PCR, while TCRdb's copy carries only in-frame clones and drops some. The table lists tens of thousands of clones, roughly 92% of them singletons. The source material was PBMCs, sampled from a glioma patient treated with radiotherapy, temozolomide or both. These receptors all come from a man between 18 and 35 years old with glioma. The CDR3 runs from the conserved cysteine through the conserved F or W. The D gene is left open where the match is weak. The size of a clone is reported for some rows only, either as once, few or many, or as a class for expanded clones.

clone size,D gene,V gene,CDR3 length,J gene,CDR3 DNA,CDR3 protein
-,-,TRBV15,11,TRBJ2-7,TGTGCCACCAGCAACCGGGGGGAGCAGTACTTC,CATSNRGEQYF
medium-sized,-,TRBV27,16,TRBJ2-7,TGTGCCAGCAGACTCTTCGGGACCGCGGGGCCCTACGAGCAGTACTTC,CASRLFGTAGPYEQYF
-,-,TRBV7-9,14,TRBJ1-3,TGTGCCAGCAGCGCACAGCGCTCTGGAAACACCATATATTTT,CASSAQRSGNTIYF
-,TRBD1,TRBV7-9,14,TRBJ1-5,TGTGCCAGCAGCGGGGACAGTAGCAATCAGCCCCAGCATTTT,CASSGDSSNQPQHF
-,-,TRBV5-1,15,TRBJ2-5,TGCGCCAGCAGCAGAGGGACGGTAGAGGCCGAGACCCAGTACTTC,CASSRGTVEAETQYF
-,-,TRBV6-5,14,TRBJ1-1,TGTGCCAGCAGTCCACAGGGAGGGCGGACTGAAGCTTTCTTT,CASSPQGGRTEAFF
-,-,TRBV19,13,TRBJ1-1,TGTGCCACCTCAAAAGGTGCGAACACTGAAGCTTTCTTT,CATSKGANTEAFF
-,TRBD1,TRBV5-1,14,TRBJ1-1,TGCGCCAGCAGCTCAGGACAGGGGTACGCTGAAGCTTTCTTT,CASSSGQGYAEAFF
-,TRBD2,TRBV19,15,TRBJ2-5,TGTGCCAGTAGCTTGGGGTCTAGCGGTCGAGAGACCCAGTACTTC,CASSLGSSGRETQYF
-,-,TRBV9,17,TRBJ2-2,TGTGCCAGCAGCCCCCCCATGACAGCAGCGAACACCGGGGAGCTGTTTTTT,CASSPPMTAANTGELFF
-,-,TRBV5-1,13,TRBJ1-4,TGCGCCAGCAGCCCCGAGGGAGGGGAAAAACTGTTTTTT,CASSPEGGEKLFF
-,-,TRBV19,16,TRBJ1-3,TGTGCCAGTAGTCCACCGGACAGCCTCTCTGGAAACACCATATATTTT,CASSPPDSLSGNTIYF
-,-,TRBV18,14,TRBJ2-5,TGTGCCAGCTCGCAACAGGCCCACCAAGAGACCCAGTACTTC,CASSQQAHQETQYF
-,-,TRBV4-2,15,TRBJ1-1,TGTGCCAGCAGCCAAGAGGGCAGGGAGTACACTGAAGCTTTCTTT,CASSQEGREYTEAFF
-,-,TRBV4-3,13,TRBJ1-2,TGCGCCAGCAGCCAAGAAGGGAACTATGGCTACACCTTC,CASSQEGNYGYTF
-,-,TRBV4-1,15,TRBJ2-7,TGCGCCAGCAGCCAAGATCCTTCGTTTGCCGACGAGCAGTACTTC,CASSQDPSFADEQYF
-,-,TRBV4-1,14,TRBJ1-2,TGCGCCAGCAGCCCCACCTCCGGCGAACGTGGCTACACCTTC,CASSPTSGERGYTF
-,-,TRBV6-5,16,TRBJ2-1,TGTGCCAGCAGTTACTCGGGTAGCGTATCCTACAATGAGCAGTTCTTC,CASSYSGSVSYNEQFF
few,-,TRBV30,16,TRBJ1-1,TGTGCCTGGAGTCCCCACGACAACTCGTTGCGCACTGAAGCTTTCTTT,CAWSPHDNSLRTEAFF